This T cell receptor beta chain was retrieved from a study of Graves' ophthalmopathy and Graves' hyperthyroidism. Findings of the study overall: Clonotypes were expanded in thyroid at above 0.001 frequency, and most also appeared in blood.

Transcripts of RNA were the source for amplifying TCR beta CDR3 regions. First-round RT-PCR used HTBI primers; second-round multiplex PCR followed. MiXCR, applied by TCRdb to the multiplex PCR reads, yields one record per CDR3 protein. The table records 900,000 to 1,200,000 distinct CDR3 sequences, roughly two fifths of them present only once. The CDR3 length is 12 residues. The V and J ends lost 6 bases and 4 bases respectively, with 10 bases between them. The germline V gene has CDR1 DFQATT and CDR2 SNEGSKA (reference sequence). This clonotype has just one count. The antigen remains undetermined. Additional autoimmune diseases, uncontrolled infections, pregnancy or lactation disqualified patients. Clinicians diagnosed using symptoms, serum thyroxine, TRAb, thyroid ultrasound and orbital computed tomography.

Sequenced: peripheral blood or thyroid tissue (not recorded which). The rearrangement links TRBV20-1 to TRBJ1-3, with no clear D. This sequence originates from an adult man with Graves' hyperthyroidism. This CDR3 reads CSAIPGGNTIYF. The CDR3 DNA follows: TGCAGTGCCATACCCGGGGGAAACACCATATATTTT.